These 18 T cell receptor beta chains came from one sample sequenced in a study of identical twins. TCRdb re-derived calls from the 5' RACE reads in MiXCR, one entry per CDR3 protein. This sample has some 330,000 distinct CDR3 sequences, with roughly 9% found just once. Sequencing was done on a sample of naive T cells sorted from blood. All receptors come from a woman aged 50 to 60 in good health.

The CDR3 region has the DNA TGTGCCAGCACGACAGGGCTGAACACCGGGGAGCTGTTTTTT. It yields the protein CASTTGLNTGELFF. This chain links TRBV12-3 or TRBV12-4 with TRBJ2-2; TRBD1 agrees at 7 bases. The CDR3 consists of 14 residues. After removal of 7 bases from V and 1 base from J, the junction contained 3 bases not matched to a gene.

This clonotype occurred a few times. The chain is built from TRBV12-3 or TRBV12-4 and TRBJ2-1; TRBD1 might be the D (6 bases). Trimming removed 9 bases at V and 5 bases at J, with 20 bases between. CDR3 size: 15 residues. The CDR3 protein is CASNRGIRSNNEQFF. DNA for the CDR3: TGTGCCAGTAATAGGGGGATCCGTAGTAACAATGAGCAGTTCTTC.

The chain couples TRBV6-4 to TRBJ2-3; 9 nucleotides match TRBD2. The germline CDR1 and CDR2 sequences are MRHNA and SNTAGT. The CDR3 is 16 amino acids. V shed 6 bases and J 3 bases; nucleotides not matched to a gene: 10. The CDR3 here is CASSLNSGRGTDTQYF. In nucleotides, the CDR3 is TGTGCCAGCAGCTTGAATAGCGGGAGAGGGACAGATACGCAGTATTTT.

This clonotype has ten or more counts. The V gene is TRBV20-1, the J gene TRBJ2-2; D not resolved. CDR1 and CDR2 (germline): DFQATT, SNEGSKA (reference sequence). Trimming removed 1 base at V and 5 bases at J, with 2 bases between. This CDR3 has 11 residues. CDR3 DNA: TGCAGTGCTAGAGGTACCGGGGAGCTGTTTTTT. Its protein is CSARGTGELFF.

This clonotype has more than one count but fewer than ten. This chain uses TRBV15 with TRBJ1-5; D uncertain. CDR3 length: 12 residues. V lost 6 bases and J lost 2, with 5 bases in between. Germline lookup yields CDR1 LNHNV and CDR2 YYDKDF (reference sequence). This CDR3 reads CATRDGNQPQHF. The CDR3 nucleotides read TGTGCCACCAGGGACGGCAATCAGCCCCAGCATTTT.

The CDR3 region has the DNA TGCAGTGCTGCTAGACCAGGATATAGCAATCAGCCCCAGCATTTT. As protein: CSAARPGYSNQPQHF. J is TRBJ1-5 and V is TRBV20-1; no definite D call. The V gene's germline CDR1 is DFQATT and CDR2 SNEGSKA (reference sequence). Trimming took off 5 bases at V and 0 bases at J, with 14 bases between the two ends. The CDR3 spans 15 residues.

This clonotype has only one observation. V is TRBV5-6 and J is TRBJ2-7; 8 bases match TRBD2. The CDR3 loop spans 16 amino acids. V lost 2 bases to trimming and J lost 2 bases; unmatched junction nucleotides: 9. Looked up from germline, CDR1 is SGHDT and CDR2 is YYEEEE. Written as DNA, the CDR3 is TGTGCCAGCAGCTTCTGGGCTAGCGGGTTAACCTACGAGCAGTACGTC. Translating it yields CASSFWASGLTYEQYV.

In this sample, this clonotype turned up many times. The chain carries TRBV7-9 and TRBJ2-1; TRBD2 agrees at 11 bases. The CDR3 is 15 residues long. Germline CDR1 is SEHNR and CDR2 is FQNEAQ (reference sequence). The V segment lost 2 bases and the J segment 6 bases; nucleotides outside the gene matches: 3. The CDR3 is CASSLKTSGTNEQFF. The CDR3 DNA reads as TGTGCCAGCAGCTTAAAGACTAGCGGGACCAATGAGCAGTTCTTC. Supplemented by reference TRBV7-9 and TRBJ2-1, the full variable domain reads DTGVSQNPRHKITKRGQNVTFRCDPISEHNRLYWYRQTLGQGPEFLTYFQNEAQLEKSRLLSDRFSAERPKGSFSTLEIQRTEQGDSAMYLCASSLKTSGTNEQFFGPGTRLTVL.

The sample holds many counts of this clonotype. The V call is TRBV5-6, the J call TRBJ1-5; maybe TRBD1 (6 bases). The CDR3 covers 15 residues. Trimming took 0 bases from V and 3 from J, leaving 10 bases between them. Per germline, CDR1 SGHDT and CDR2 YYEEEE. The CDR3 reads CASSLGTGSNQPQHF. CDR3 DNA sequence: TGTGCCAGCAGCTTGGGTACAGGGTCCAATCAGCCCCAGCATTTT.

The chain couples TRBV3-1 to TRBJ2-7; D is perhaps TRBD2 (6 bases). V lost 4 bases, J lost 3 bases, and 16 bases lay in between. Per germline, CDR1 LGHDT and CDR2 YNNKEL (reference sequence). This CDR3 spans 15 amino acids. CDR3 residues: CASSPDFGSNYEQYV. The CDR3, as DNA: TGTGCCAGCAGCCCGGATTTCGGGAGCAACTACGAGCAGTACGTC.

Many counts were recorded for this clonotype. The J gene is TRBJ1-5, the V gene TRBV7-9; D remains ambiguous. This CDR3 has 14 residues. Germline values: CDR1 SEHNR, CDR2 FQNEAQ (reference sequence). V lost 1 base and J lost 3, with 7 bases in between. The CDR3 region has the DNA TGTGCCAGCAGCTTAGGACAAAACAATCAGCCCCAGCATTTT. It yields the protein CASSLGQNNQPQHF. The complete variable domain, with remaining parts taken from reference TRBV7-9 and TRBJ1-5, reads DTGVSQNPRHKITKRGQNVTFRCDPISEHNRLYWYRQTLGQGPEFLTYFQNEAQLEKSRLLSDRFSAERPKGSFSTLEIQRTEQGDSAMYLCASSLGQNNQPQHFGDGTRLSIL.

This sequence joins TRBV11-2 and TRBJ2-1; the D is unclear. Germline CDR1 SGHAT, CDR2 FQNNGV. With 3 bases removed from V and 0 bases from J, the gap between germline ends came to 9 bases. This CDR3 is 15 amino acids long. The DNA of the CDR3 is TGTGCCAGCAGCTTCTTCAGGACCTCCTACAATGAGCAGTTCTTC. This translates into CASSFFRTSYNEQFF.

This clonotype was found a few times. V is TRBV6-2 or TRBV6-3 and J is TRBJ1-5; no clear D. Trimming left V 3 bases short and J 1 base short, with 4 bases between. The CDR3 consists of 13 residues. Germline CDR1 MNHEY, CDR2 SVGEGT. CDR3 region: CASSYRSNQPQHF. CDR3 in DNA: TGTGCCAGCAGTTATCGCAGCAATCAGCCCCAGCATTTT.

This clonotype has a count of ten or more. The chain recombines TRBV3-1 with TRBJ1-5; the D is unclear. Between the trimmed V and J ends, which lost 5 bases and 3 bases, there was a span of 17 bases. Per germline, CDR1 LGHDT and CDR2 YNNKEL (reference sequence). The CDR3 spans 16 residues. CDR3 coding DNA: TGTGCCAGCAGCACCACACCCGACCCAGACAATCAGCCCCAGCATTTT. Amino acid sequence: CASSTTPDPDNQPQHF. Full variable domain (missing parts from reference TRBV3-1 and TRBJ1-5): DTAVSQTPKYLVTQMGNDKSIKCEQNLGHDTMYWYKQDSKKFLKIMFSYNNKELIINETVPNRFSPKSPDKAHLNLHINSLELGDSAVYFCASSTTPDPDNQPQHFGDGTRLSIL.

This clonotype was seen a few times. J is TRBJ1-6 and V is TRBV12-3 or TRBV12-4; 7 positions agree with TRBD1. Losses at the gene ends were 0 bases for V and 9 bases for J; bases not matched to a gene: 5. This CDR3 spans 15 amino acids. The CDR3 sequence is CASSLARTGVSPLHF. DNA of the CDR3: TGTGCCAGCAGTTTAGCCCGGACAGGAGTTTCACCCCTCCACTTT.

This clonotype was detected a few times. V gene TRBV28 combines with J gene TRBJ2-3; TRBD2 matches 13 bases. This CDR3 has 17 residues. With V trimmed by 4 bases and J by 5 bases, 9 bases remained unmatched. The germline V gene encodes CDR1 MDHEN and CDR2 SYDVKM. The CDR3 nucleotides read TGTGCCAGCAGTTCCCAGGGACTAGCGGGACTGAGAGATACGCAGTATTTT. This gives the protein CASSSQGLAGLRDTQYF.

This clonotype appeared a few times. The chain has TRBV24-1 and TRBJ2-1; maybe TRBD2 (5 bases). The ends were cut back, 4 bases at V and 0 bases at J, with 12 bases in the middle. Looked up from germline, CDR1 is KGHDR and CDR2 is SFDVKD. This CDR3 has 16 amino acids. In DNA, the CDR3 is TGTGCCACCAGTGAGTTGGGGAGAAGCTCCTACAATGAGCAGTTCTTC. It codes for CATSELGRSSYNEQFF.

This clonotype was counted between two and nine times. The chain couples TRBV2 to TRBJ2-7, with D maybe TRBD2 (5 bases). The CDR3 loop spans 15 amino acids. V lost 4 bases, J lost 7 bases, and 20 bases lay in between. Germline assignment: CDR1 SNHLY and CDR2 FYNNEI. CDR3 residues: CASSGESARGWEQYV. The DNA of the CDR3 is TGTGCCAGCAGTGGGGAGAGCGCCCGAGGTTGGGAGCAGTACGTC.